One sample yielded the 28 T cell receptor beta chains listed below, sequenced in a study of control samples from healthy donors and cancer patients. Profiling relied on immunoSEQ multiplex PCR, and the TCRdb table lists in-frame clones only, not all of them. The table includes 100,000 to 150,000 clones, 92% detected once. The sequencing input was blood. These receptors came from a woman aged 45-60 years in good health.

This chain joins TRBV30 and TRBJ1-1; no firm D call. The V and J ends lost 0 bases and 3 bases respectively, with 11 bases between them. Looked up from germline, CDR1 is GTSNPN and CDR2 is SVGIG (reference sequence). The CDR3 is 14 amino acids. The CDR3 coding sequence is TGTGCCTGGAGTGTAGAGGGTCCGTACACTGAAGCTTTCTTT. Translating it yields CAWSVEGPYTEAFF.

Worth noting for this clone: The identical CDR3 is also encoded by other nucleotide sequences in the sample. The CDR3 region is CASSLGGGETQYF. The CDR3 DNA sequence: TGTGCCAGCAGCTTGGGGGGCGGAGAGACCCAGTACTTC. The chain recombines TRBV5-6 with TRBJ2-5, with D perhaps matching TRBD1 (5 bases). There are 13 residues in the CDR3. Germline V gives CDR1 SGHDT, CDR2 YYEEEE. Trimming shortened V by 0 bases and J by 4 bases, and 7 bases separated the two germline ends.

The rearrangement joins TRBV27 to TRBJ2-5, with a weak D call TRBD2 (7 bases). Trimming left V 6 bases short and J 5 bases short, with 22 bases between. Germline V lookup: CDR1 MNHEY, CDR2 SMNVEV (reference sequence). The CDR3 length is 16 residues. As DNA, the CDR3 is TGTGCCAGCAGGGGGGCGGGGGTCAACCTAGGGGAGACCCAGTACTTC. It specifies CASRGAGVNLGETQYF.

The chain combines TRBV29-1 with TRBJ2-5; D gene unclear. Germline CDR1 SQVTM, CDR2 ANQGSEA. The CDR3 length is 10 residues. V lost 4 bases, J lost 4 bases, and 4 bases lay in between. The CDR3 spells CSVVRETQYF. DNA for the CDR3: TGCAGCGTTGTGAGAGAGACCCAGTACTTC. Together with reference TRBV29-1 and TRBJ2-5, the CDR3 gives the full variable domain: SAVISQKPSRDICQRGTSLTIQCQVDSQVTMMFWYRQQPGQSLTLIATANQGSEATYESGFVIDKFPISRPNLTFSTLTVSNMSPEDSSIYLCSVVRETQYFGPGTRLLVL.

The chain combines TRBV27 with TRBJ1-5; no reliable D call. Germline CDR1 reads MNHEY; CDR2 reads SMNVEV (reference sequence). V was pared by 5 bases and J by 1 base, with 15 bases between. The CDR3 extends over 16 amino acids. Here the CDR3 DNA reads TGTGCCAGCAGTATTGACGGGCCCCAGAGCAATCAGCCCCAGCATTTT. Protein product: CASSIDGPQSNQPQHF.

This chain connects TRBV29-1 to TRBJ1-4, with a weak D call TRBD1 (6 bases). The germline V gene encodes CDR1 SQVTM and CDR2 ANQGSEA. Trimming took 0 bases from V and 8 from J, leaving 10 bases between them. The CDR3 is 13 residues long. The CDR3 loop is CSVEEDSREKLFF. For the CDR3, the DNA is TGCAGCGTTGAAGAGGACAGTCGAGAAAAACTGTTTTTT.

The V call is TRBV6-6, the J call TRBJ1-2; D uncertain. Trimming took 6 bases from V and 8 from J, leaving 16 bases between them. The CDR3 covers 13 residues. Germline CDR1 MNHNY, CDR2 SVGAGI (reference sequence). The DNA for the CDR3 is TGTGCCAGCAGAATGGGCCAAAACTGGGGCTACACCTTC. It specifies CASRMGQNWGYTF.

The V gene is TRBV6-1, the J gene TRBJ2-5; 10 bases fit TRBD1. The V segment lost 2 bases and the J segment 7 bases; nucleotides outside the gene matches: 7. Germline-derived CDR1 and CDR2 are MNHNS and SASEGT. The CDR3 is made up of 15 amino acids. CDR3 residues: CASSENRDRGGTQYF. CDR3 DNA: TGTGCCAGCAGTGAAAATCGGGACAGGGGAGGGACCCAGTACTTC.

This sequence joins TRBV7-6 and TRBJ2-3; the match to TRBD2 covers 10 bases. This CDR3 has 15 residues. From germline, CDR1 is SGHVS and CDR2 FNYEAQ. The V and J ends lost 5 bases and 1 base, in that order; junction bases with no gene match: 3. The CDR3 reads CASSQLAGGTDTQYF. The CDR3 bases are TGTGCCAGCAGCCAGCTAGCGGGGGGCACAGATACGCAGTATTTT.

The genes are TRBV25-1 and TRBJ2-1; D may correspond to TRBD1 or TRBD2 (5 bases each). The CDR3 has 15 amino acids. Germline-derived CDR1 and CDR2 are MGHDK and SYGVNS. Trimming pared 6 bases from V and 3 bases from J, leaving 15 bases between. CDR3 amino acids: CASSETGADYNEQFF. The CDR3 DNA sequence: TGTGCCAGCAGCGAAACCGGGGCCGACTACAATGAGCAGTTCTTC.

This sequence joins TRBV7-9 and TRBJ1-5, with D perhaps TRBD1 (5 bases). The germline V gene has CDR1 SEHNR and CDR2 FQNEAQ (reference sequence). The CDR3 runs 14 residues. V dropped 1 base and J dropped 2 bases, with 6 bases sitting between them. CDR3 protein: CASSLGGGNQPQHF. As DNA, the CDR3 is TGTGCCAGCAGCTTAGGAGGGGGCAATCAGCCCCAGCATTTT.

This clone has just a few counts. V and J are TRBV5-1 and TRBJ1-3; D is unresolved. V lost 2 bases, J lost 3 bases, and 9 bases lay in between. The CDR3 runs to 14 residues. Germline values: CDR1 SGHRS, CDR2 YFSETQ. DNA for the CDR3: TGCGCCAGCAGCTTTGGGGAGAATGGAAACACCATATATTTT. Protein product: CASSFGENGNTIYF.

This chain's CDR3 is CASRTGARSFF. The CDR3, as DNA: TGTGCCAGTAGGACAGGGGCTCGGTCTTTCTTT. The chain is built from TRBV19 and TRBJ1-1; TRBD1 matches 8 bases. The CDR3 covers 11 residues. V trimming: 6 bases; J trimming: 12 bases; junction bases outside the gene matches: 6. CDR1 and CDR2 (germline): LNHDA, SQIVND (reference sequence).

The V and J genes are TRBV19 and TRBJ1-2; possible D gene TRBD1, 5 bases. Germline V CDR1 and CDR2: LNHDA, SQIVND (reference sequence). V lost 5 bases, J lost 4 bases, and 11 bases lay in between. CDR3 size: 13 residues. The CDR3 spells CASSPTALYGYTF. The CDR3 nucleotides are TGTGCCAGTAGTCCGACAGCACTCTATGGCTACACCTTC. The full variable domain, completed using reference TRBV19 and TRBJ1-2, is DGGITQSPKYLFRKEGQNVTLSCEQNLNHDAMYWYRQDPGQGLRLIYYSQIVNDFQKGDIAEGYSVSREKKESFPLTVTSAQKNPTAFYLCASSPTALYGYTFGSGTRLTVV.

The chain has TRBV5-4 and TRBJ2-7, with TRBD2 matching over 12 bases. Germline CDR1 is SGHNT and CDR2 is YYREEE (reference sequence). CDR3 length: 15 amino acids. Trimming removed 3 bases from V and 4 bases from J; junction bases left unmatched: 5. The CDR3 protein is CASSSTSGSRYEQYF. As DNA, the CDR3 is TGTGCCAGCAGCTCGACTAGCGGGAGTCGGTACGAGCAGTACTTC.

V and J are TRBV27 and TRBJ1-5; 8 nucleotides line up with TRBD1. Germline V gene sequence: CDR1 MNHEY, CDR2 SMNVEV (reference sequence). The CDR3 totals 14 residues. J gave up 5 bases and V 3 bases, and 3 bases lay outside the gene matches. CDR3 loop: CASSFQGAHQPQHF. Here the CDR3 DNA reads TGTGCCAGCAGTTTTCAGGGGGCCCATCAGCCCCAGCATTTT.

The rearrangement links TRBV6-5 to TRBJ1-5, with D unresolved. V gave up 6 bases and J gave up 2 bases, with 5 bases separating them. The germline CDR1 and CDR2 sequences are MNHEY and SVGAGI. This CDR3 comprises 12 residues. The CDR3 DNA reads as TGTGCCAGCAGCACAGGCAATCAGCCCCAGCATTTT. Protein: CASSTGNQPQHF.

V and J are TRBV4-1 and TRBJ1-4, with D maybe TRBD1 (6 bases). The CDR3 consists of 15 residues. CDR1 MGHRA and CDR2 YSYEKL come from the germline V gene. V shed 1 base and J shed 7 bases, with 13 bases lying between them. In DNA, the CDR3 is TGCGCCAGCAGCCAAGTTTTCCAGGGGCGTGAAAAACTGTTTTTT. It is translated as CASSQVFQGREKLFF.

This chain's CDR3 is CASGLAGVQETQYF. The CDR3 DNA is TGCGCCAGCGGGCTAGCGGGGGTGCAAGAGACCCAGTACTTC. The chain employs TRBV10-2 and TRBJ2-5; 10 bases agree with TRBD2. This CDR3 region has 14 residues. CDR1 is WSHSY and CDR2 is SAAADI in the germline V gene. V lost 8 bases and J lost 2; bases outside the gene matches: 5.

The gene calls are TRBV5-6 and TRBJ1-2, with D uncertain. Germline assignment: CDR1 SGHDT and CDR2 YYEEEE. Trimming cost V 0 bases and J 0 bases, with 3 bases left between them. The CDR3 has 13 residues. Here the CDR3 reads CASSLDTNYGYTF. The CDR3 coding sequence is TGTGCCAGCAGCTTGGATACTAACTATGGCTACACCTTC.

The chain joins TRBV19 to TRBJ1-5, with D tentatively TRBD1 (5 bases). CDR3 size: 17 residues. Germline CDR1 LNHDA, CDR2 SQIVND (reference sequence). Between the trimmed V and J ends, which lost 6 bases and 3 bases, there was a span of 21 bases. The DNA for the CDR3 is TGTGCCAGTAGACCTCTCTTTCAGGGAGGTACCAATCAGCCCCAGCATTTT. Residues: CASRPLFQGGTNQPQHF.

V is TRBV27 and J is TRBJ1-1; no definite D call. This CDR3 has 14 amino acids. V was trimmed by 5 bases and J by 0 bases, leaving 10 bases between them. The germline CDR1 and CDR2 sequences are MNHEY and SMNVEV (reference sequence). CDR3 loop: CASSPLVLNTEAFF. The CDR3 DNA reads as TGTGCCAGCAGTCCCCTTGTATTGAACACTGAAGCTTTCTTT.

V is TRBV24-1 and J is TRBJ2-3, with D hard to call. V was pared by 3 bases and J by 2 bases, with 11 bases between. The CDR3 is 15 amino acids. Germline CDR1 and CDR2: KGHDR and SFDVKD. The CDR3 coding sequence is TGTGCCACCAGTGATAGTGGCCATTTCACAGATACGCAGTATTTT. Translation gives CATSDSGHFTDTQYF.

The chain combines TRBV14 with TRBJ2-5; D is possibly TRBD2 (6 bases). CDR1 is SGHDN and CDR2 is FVKESK in the germline V gene. The CDR3 is 15 amino acids. Trimming took off 1 base at V and 5 bases at J, with 14 bases between the two ends. The CDR3 coding sequence is TGTGCCAGCAGCCAAGGTGCGGGGCGCCCGGAGACCCAGTACTTC. It encodes CASSQGAGRPETQYF.

The chain joins TRBV6-5 to TRBJ2-7; 7 bases agree with TRBD2. V dropped 9 bases and J dropped 0; count of bases not matched to a gene: 8. This CDR3 region has 14 residues. The germline V gene encodes CDR1 MNHEY and CDR2 SVGAGI. The CDR3 nucleotides read TGTGCCAGTTCGGGACTACCCGTCTCCTACGAGCAGTACTTC. It codes for CASSGLPVSYEQYF.

In this sample, this clone turned up once. J is TRBJ2-2 and V is TRBV5-4, with no clear D. The V end lost 1 base, the J end lost 8 bases, and 9 bases lay between the germline ends. The CDR3 has 13 residues. Germline CDR1 reads SGHNT; CDR2 reads YYREEE (reference sequence). The chain's CDR3 is CASSLTRIGELFF. The CDR3 bases are TGTGCCAGCAGCTTGACCCGGATTGGGGAGCTGTTTTTT.

The genes are TRBV11-2 and TRBJ1-2, with TRBD1 matching 8 bases. Losses at the gene ends were 5 bases for V and 7 bases for J; bases not matched to a gene: 6. Per germline, CDR1 SGHAT and CDR2 FQNNGV. The CDR3 length is 13 residues. The CDR3 protein is CASSAQGERGYTF. Written as DNA, the CDR3 is TGTGCCAGCAGCGCACAGGGGGAGCGTGGCTACACCTTC.

V is TRBV5-5 and J is TRBJ1-1, with unresolved D. Per germline, CDR1 SGHKS and CDR2 YYEKEE (reference sequence). The CDR3 contains 15 residues. V was pared by 4 bases and J by 0 bases, with 13 bases between. The DNA for the CDR3 is TGTGCCAGCAGCCCCTACGTCGGGGTGAACACTGAAGCTTTCTTT. Translation gives CASSPYVGVNTEAFF.